This is a list of T cell receptor beta chains from one sample in a study of shared clonotypes between healthy human individuals. Here immunoSEQ multiplex PCR was the method, and the copy in TCRdb shows in-frame clones only, minus some. The sample lists millions of clones; 90% to 95% were seen once. Sequencing was done on a sample of naive CD4+ T cells sorted from blood. Receptor source: a man younger than 30 in good health. Each CDR3 is given with its conserved first and last residue. Fields, in order: CDR3 protein, CDR3 DNA, D gene, V gene, clone size, J gene. A D gene is named only where the DNA matches it firmly. Clone size is not always given. Where it is, it says once, few, many or a class for expanded clones.

CASSLRSGGSAEAFF,TGTGCCAGCAGCTTACGTTCGGGGGGCTCCGCTGAAGCTTTCTTT,-,TRBV7-2,-,TRBJ1-1
CASSLADNQPQHF,TGTGCCAGCAGCTTAGCAGACAATCAGCCCCAGCATTTT,-,TRBV7-6,-,TRBJ1-5
CASSFVGRPTF,TGTGCCAGCAGCTTTGTGGGGCGACCAACCTTC,-,TRBV7-2,-,TRBJ1-2
CAISESFLAGGDEQYF,TGTGCCATCAGTGAGTCTTTCCTAGCGGGAGGGGACGAGCAGTACTTC,TRBD2,TRBV10-3,-,TRBJ2-7
CASSLVPPGLEQYF,TGTGCCAGCAGCTTAGTTCCCCCGGGGCTCGAGCAGTACTTC,-,TRBV7-9,few,TRBJ2-7
CASSLSTDQPQHF,TGTGCCAGCAGCTTAAGTACGGACCAGCCCCAGCATTTT,-,TRBV11-2,-,TRBJ1-5
CASTRTGVGYEQYF,TGTGCCAGCACCAGGACAGGGGTAGGCTACGAGCAGTACTTC,TRBD1,TRBV11-2,-,TRBJ2-7
CASSVIGWRTDTQYF,TGTGCCAGCAGTGTTATAGGGTGGCGCACAGATACGCAGTATTTT,-,TRBV2,-,TRBJ2-3
CASRLVTNTGELFF,TGCGCCAGCCGACTCGTTACGAACACCGGGGAGCTGTTTTTT,-,TRBV5-1,-,TRBJ2-2
CASSQDQGLYGYTF,TGCGCCAGCAGCCAAGATCAGGGGCTCTATGGCTACACCTTC,-,TRBV4-3,-,TRBJ1-2
CASIVLNTEAFF,TGTGCCAGCATTGTATTGAACACTGAAGCTTTCTTT,-,TRBV6-1,-,TRBJ1-1
CASSLDRPGGITGELFF,TGTGCCAGCAGCTTAGATCGTCCGGGAGGGATAACCGGGGAGCTGTTTTTT,TRBD2,TRBV11-3,-,TRBJ2-2
CASSRRTEKLFF,TGCGCCAGCTCACGTCGGACTGAAAAACTGTTTTTT,-,TRBV5-1,-,TRBJ1-4
CASGRGQGSNQPQHF,TGTGCCAGTGGTCGAGGCCAGGGTAGCAATCAGCCCCAGCATTTT,-,TRBV27,-,TRBJ1-5
CASSLVSGGDTEAFF,TGCGCCAGCAGCTTGGTGTCAGGGGGCGATACTGAAGCTTTCTTT,TRBD1,TRBV5-1,-,TRBJ1-1
CAISQTSGVYNEQFF,TGTGCCATCAGTCAGACTAGCGGGGTTTACAATGAGCAGTTCTTC,TRBD2,TRBV10-3,-,TRBJ2-1
CASSREQGLAGGPKQFF,TGTGCCAGCAGCAGAGAACAGGGACTAGCGGGGGGGCCCAAGCAGTTCTTC,TRBD2,TRBV11-3,-,TRBJ2-1
CASSQGGYGANVLTF,TGCGCCAGCAGCCAAGGAGGGTACGGGGCCAACGTCCTGACTTTC,-,TRBV4-1,-,TRBJ2-6
CASRFSGANVLTF,TGCGCCAGCAGATTCTCTGGGGCCAACGTCCTGACTTTC,-,TRBV5-1,-,TRBJ2-6
CASSLRGSYEQYF,TGTGCCAGCAGCTTAAGAGGGAGCTACGAGCAGTACTTC,-,TRBV7-3,-,TRBJ2-7
CASSNRGAGDIQYF,TGTGCCAGCAGTAACCGAGGGGCGGGTGACATTCAGTACTTC,-,TRBV6-1,-,TRBJ2-4
CASSQDIERNEQFF,TGCGCCAGCAGCCAAGATATAGAAAGGAATGAGCAGTTCTTC,-,TRBV4-1,-,TRBJ2-1